This T cell receptor (beta chain) was profiled in a study of T cell responses to AZD1222 COVID-19 vaccine. Study observations and caveats: Spike-wide vaccine-associated CD4 TCRs dominated at 160-218 and 743-854.

Pooling of second doses given at about 4 or about 12 weeks was done. CDR1 and CDR2 from the germline V gene are SGHTA and FQGTGA. Between the trimmed V and J ends, which lost 5 bases and 6 bases, there was a span of 12 bases. This CDR3 is built from 13 residues. Points on this clone: What it binds is not known.

Generated by immunoSEQ multiplex PCR, the TCRdb table keeps only in-frame clones and is missing some. The table includes 100,000 or so clones, about 86% detected once. The chain links TRBV7-3 to TRBJ2-3; D is undetermined. This TCR was recovered from an adult who received the AZD1222 COVID-19 vaccine. The sample here was peripheral blood, taken 28 days after the second AZD1222 dose. CDR3: CASSPSSFDTQYF. The DNA of the CDR3 is TGTGCCAGCAGCCCCTCGTCCTTCGATACGCAGTATTTT.